This T cell receptor beta chain was profiled in a study of CD8 T cells in ankylosing spondylitis. A single record per CDR3 protein comes from TCRdb applying MiXCR to the 5' RACE reads. The sample gives about 160,000 distinct CDR3 sequences, 40% to 50% of which show up once; roughly 15% is in the top ten. Sequencing was performed on synovial fluid, either unsorted or a sorted T cell fraction (not recorded which). The clonotype originates from a male donor with ankylosing spondylitis.

The CDR3: CASSLWPRTSTDTQYF. DNA for the CDR3: TGTGCCAGCAGTCTTTGGCCAAGAACTAGCACAGATACGCAGTATTTT. The chain couples TRBV12-3 or TRBV12-4 to TRBJ2-3; no reliable D call. The V and J ends lost 5 bases and 0 bases respectively, with 15 bases between them. CDR3 length: 16 amino acids.